The 19 T cell receptor beta chains in this list originate from one sample, sequenced in a study of blood T cells in healthy people across ages. Alongside a J-beta primer mix, a sample-barcoded 5' primer served in a second PCR lasting about 7 to 11 cycles. TCRdb processed the 5' RACE reads anew with MiXCR; each CDR3 protein has one entry. The sample yields around 1.5 million distinct CDR3 sequences, 59% seen once. Material: blood. These TCRs come from a man aged 18 to 30 in good health.

The chain couples TRBV29-1 to TRBJ2-5; 9 nucleotides line up with TRBD1. TRBJ2-7 explains the end of the DNA better; the J call may be wrong. The CDR3 spans 14 residues. Germline assignment: CDR1 SQVTM and CDR2 ANQGSEA. CDR3 region: CSVEITGTGSEQYF. CDR3 DNA sequence: TGCAGCGTCGAAATTACCGGGACAGGGAGCGAGCAGTACTTC.

The chain has TRBV7-2 and TRBJ2-4, with 7 bases aligning to TRBD2. Germline loops: CDR1 SGHTA, CDR2 FQGNSA. CDR3 length equals 12 residues. The V and J ends lost 5 bases and 13 bases, in that order; junction bases with no gene match: 8. CDR3 nucleotide sequence: TGTGCCAGCAGCCCAAGTGGGGGACTACAGTACTTC. It yields the protein CASSPSGGLQYF.

The CDR3 nucleotides read TGTGCCAGCAGTTACTCGCGAGGGGGGCCGGGCGAGCAGTACTTC. It translates to CASSYSRGGPGEQYF. The gene calls are TRBV6-6 and TRBJ2-7; D possibly uses TRBD1 or TRBD2 (6 bases each). This CDR3 has 15 residues. The V gene's germline CDR1 is MNHNY and CDR2 SVGAGI (reference sequence). V shed 0 bases and J shed 6 bases, with 15 bases lying between them.

The table lists this clonotype with a few counts. This chain uses TRBV2 with TRBJ2-1, with no clear D. The CDR3 consists of 8 residues. V dropped 7 bases and J dropped 10 bases, with 2 bases sitting between them. Germline V gene data show CDR1 as SNHLY and CDR2 as FYNNEI. CDR3 region: CASTEQFF. DNA for the CDR3: TGTGCCAGCACCGAGCAGTTCTTC.

In its sample, this clonotype was seen once. The chain has TRBV4-2 and TRBJ2-1; maybe TRBD2 (5 bases). Per germline, CDR1 LGHNA and CDR2 YNFKEQ. V was shortened by 4 bases and J by 5 bases, with 15 bases between the two germline ends. The CDR3 is 15 amino acids. CDR3 amino acids: CASSPGFSANNEQFF. CDR3 nucleotides: TGTGCCAGCAGCCCTGGTTTTAGCGCCAACAATGAGCAGTTCTTC.

The chain carries TRBV6-5 and TRBJ2-1; 10 positions match TRBD2. The CDR3 loop spans 15 amino acids. After removal of 6 bases from V and 6 bases from J, the junction contained 8 bases not matched to a gene. Germline lookup yields CDR1 MNHEY and CDR2 SVGAGI. The CDR3 nucleotides are TGTGCCAGCAGGTCTCTAGCGGGAGATCTCAATGAGCAGTTCTTC. It encodes CASRSLAGDLNEQFF.

This clonotype was observed a few times. V is TRBV29-1 and J is TRBJ2-3; TRBD1 agrees at 11 bases. This CDR3 has 15 amino acids. CDR1 is SQVTM, CDR2 ANQGSEA, per germline. Trimming took 6 bases from V and 4 from J; bases not matched to a gene: 9. CDR3 amino acids: CSVVVPGQGADTQYF. As DNA, the CDR3 is TGCAGCGTCGTCGTTCCGGGACAGGGGGCAGATACGCAGTATTTT.

This clonotype was detected only a few times. CDR3 bases: TGTGCCAGCTCAGGGGGCATGGACTATGGCTACACCTTC. Its protein is CASSGGMDYGYTF. The chain is built from TRBV6-5 and TRBJ1-2, with TRBD1 matching 8 bases. Germline V gene data show CDR1 as MNHEY and CDR2 as SVGAGI. Trimming took 8 bases from V and 3 from J; bases not matched to a gene: 5. This CDR3 has 13 residues.

This chain joins TRBV7-2 and TRBJ2-7; 9 bases align to TRBD2. The CDR3 spans 19 residues. Germline V CDR1 and CDR2: SGHTA, FQGNSA. V shed 3 bases, J shed 1 base, and the junction held 16 bases outside the gene matches. DNA for the CDR3: TGTGCCAGCAGCTTTAGAGGAGGGGGGACTAGCAGTACTTCCTACGAGCAGTACTTC. This sequence encodes CASSFRGGGTSSTSYEQYF.

The chain is built from TRBV7-9 and TRBJ2-5, with 8 bases aligning to TRBD1. The J segment lost 5 bases and the V segment lost 5 bases, leaving 7 bases of the junction unmatched. Germline V CDR1 and CDR2: SEHNR, FQNEAQ (reference sequence). The CDR3 is made up of 14 amino acids. The CDR3 nucleotides are TGTGCCAGCAGCCTGGACAGGGTGATGGAGACCCAGTACTTC. It yields the protein CASSLDRVMETQYF.

This clonotype came up a few times. CDR3 in DNA: TGTGCCAGCAGATCAAACTCCGGGACCCAACCGTCCTACGAGCAGTACTTC. Translation gives CASRSNSGTQPSYEQYF. The chain has TRBV7-2 and TRBJ2-7; D tentatively reads TRBD1 or TRBD2 (5 bases each). The CDR3 spans 17 residues. The germline V gene encodes CDR1 SGHTA and CDR2 FQGNSA. The V gene lost 6 bases and the J gene lost 1 base, with 22 bases spanning the gap.

About this clonotype itself: This clone may be a read error of a much larger clone one base away. The chain joins TRBV12-3 or TRBV12-4 to TRBJ2-3, with unresolved D. The CDR3 has 12 residues. Deletions cut 7 bases from V and 0 bases from J, with 5 bases between. The CDR3 sequence: CASMGSTDTQYF. In nucleotides, the CDR3 is TGTGCCAGCATGGGTAGCACAGATACGCAGTATTTT.

This clonotype appeared a few times. The chain uses TRBV28 and TRBJ1-2; a weak D match, TRBD1 (5 bases). There are 11 residues in the CDR3. The V end was cut by 10 bases, the J end by 5 bases, with 11 bases between. Germline lookup yields CDR1 MDHEN and CDR2 SYDVKM. The CDR3 coding sequence is TGTGCCATCCTGGAGGGGTATGGCTACACCTTC. Translation gives CAILEGYGYTF.

This clonotype was observed a handful of times. This sequence joins TRBV10-3 and TRBJ1-2; 9 nucleotides match TRBD1. This CDR3 has 14 amino acids. The germline CDR1 and CDR2 sequences are ENHRY and SYGVKD. The V and J ends lost 6 bases and 7 bases, in that order; junction bases with no gene match: 9. For the CDR3, the DNA is TGTGCCATCAGGGGGGACAGGGACAAGCCTGGCTACACCTTC. It translates to CAIRGDRDKPGYTF.

This chain joins TRBV7-2 and TRBJ1-6; TRBD1 might be the D (5 bases). CDR3 length: 16 residues. The V gene's germline CDR1 is SGHTA and CDR2 FQGNSA. The germline V and J ends were trimmed by 4 bases and 8 bases, with 18 bases remaining between them. The chain's CDR3 is CASSSVVGSRDSPLHF. The CDR3 DNA reads as TGTGCCAGCAGCTCCGTAGTGGGTTCCAGGGATTCACCCCTCCACTTT.

This clonotype has a single count. V usage is TRBV6-2 or TRBV6-3 and J usage is TRBJ2-3, with TRBD1 matching 7 bases. J was trimmed by 2 bases and V by 6 bases; bases with no gene match: 8. The CDR3 runs 15 residues. Looked up from germline, CDR1 is MNHEY and CDR2 is SVGEGT. CDR3: CASSRGTEDTDTQYF. The CDR3 coding sequence is TGTGCCAGCAGCCGAGGGACAGAGGACACAGATACGCAGTATTTT.

This clonotype was seen only a few times. The rearrangement links TRBV29-1 to TRBJ2-7, with D uncertain. The germline V gene encodes CDR1 SQVTM and CDR2 ANQGSEA. Trimming shortened V by 7 bases and J by 0 bases, and 13 bases separated the two germline ends. The CDR3 extends over 13 amino acids. CDR3 in amino acids: CSALPLGSYEQYF. CDR3 bases: TGCAGCGCCCTACCATTGGGCTCCTACGAGCAGTACTTC.

This clonotype was recorded once. The V call is TRBV5-1, the J call TRBJ1-6, with no clear D. From germline, CDR1 is SGHRS and CDR2 YFSETQ. The CDR3 runs 15 residues. With 2 bases removed from V and 9 bases from J, the gap between germline ends came to 15 bases. The CDR3 bases are TGCGCCAGCAGCTTTTCGGGGTTCGGGCTTTCACCCCTCCACTTT. This sequence encodes CASSFSGFGLSPLHF. The full variable domain, completed using reference TRBV5-1 and TRBJ1-6, is KAGVTQTPRYLIKTRGQQVTLSCSPISGHRSVSWYQQTPGQGLQFLFEYFSETQRNKGNFPGRFSGRQFSNSRSEMNVSTLELGDSALYLCASSFSGFGLSPLHFGNGTRLTVT.

At least ten counts were recorded for this clonotype. V usage is TRBV25-1 and J usage is TRBJ2-1; perhaps TRBD1 as D (5 bases). V was shortened by 1 base and J by 6 bases, with 13 bases between the two germline ends. The CDR3 length is 15 residues. Germline CDR1 MGHDK, CDR2 SYGVNS. CDR3: CASSESRQKFNEQFF. DNA for the CDR3: TGTGCCAGCAGTGAATCTCGACAGAAATTCAATGAGCAGTTCTTC.